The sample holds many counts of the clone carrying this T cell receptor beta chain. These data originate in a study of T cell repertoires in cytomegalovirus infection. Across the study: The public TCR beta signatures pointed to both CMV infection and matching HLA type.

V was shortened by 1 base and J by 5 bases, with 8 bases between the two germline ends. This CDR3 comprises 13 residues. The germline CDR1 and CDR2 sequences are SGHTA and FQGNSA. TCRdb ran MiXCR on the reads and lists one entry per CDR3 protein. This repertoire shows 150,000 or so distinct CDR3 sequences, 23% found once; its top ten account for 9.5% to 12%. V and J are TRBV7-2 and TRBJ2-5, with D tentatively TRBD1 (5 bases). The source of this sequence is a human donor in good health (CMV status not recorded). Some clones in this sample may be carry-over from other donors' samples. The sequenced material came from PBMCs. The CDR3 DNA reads TGTGCCAGCAGCTTAGGACAGTTGGAGACCCAGTACTTC. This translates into CASSLGQLETQYF.